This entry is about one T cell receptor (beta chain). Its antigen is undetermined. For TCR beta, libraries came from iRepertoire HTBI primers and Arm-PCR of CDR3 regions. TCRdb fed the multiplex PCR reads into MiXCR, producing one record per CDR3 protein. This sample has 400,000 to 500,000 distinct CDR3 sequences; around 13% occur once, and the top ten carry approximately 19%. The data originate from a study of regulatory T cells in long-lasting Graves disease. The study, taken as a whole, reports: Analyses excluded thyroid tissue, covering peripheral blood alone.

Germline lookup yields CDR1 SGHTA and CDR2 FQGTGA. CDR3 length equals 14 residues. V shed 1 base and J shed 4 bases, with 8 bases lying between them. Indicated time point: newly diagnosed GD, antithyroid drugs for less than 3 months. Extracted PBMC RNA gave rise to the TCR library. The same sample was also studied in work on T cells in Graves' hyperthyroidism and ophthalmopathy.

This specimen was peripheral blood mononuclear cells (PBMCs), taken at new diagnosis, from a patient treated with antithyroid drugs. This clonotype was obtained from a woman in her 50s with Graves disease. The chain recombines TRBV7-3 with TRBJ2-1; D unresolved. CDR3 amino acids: CASSLMRGYNEQFF. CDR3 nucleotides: TGTGCCAGCAGCTTAATGCGCGGTTACAATGAGCAGTTCTTC.